These T cell receptor beta chains were read from a single sample in a study of T-cell memory formation after mild COVID-19. TCRdb analysed the 5' RACE reads with MiXCR anew, one entry per CDR3 protein. The repertoire includes more than 450,000 distinct CDR3 sequences, over 15% of them detected once, and 12% sits in the top ten. The sample consisted of PBMCs or a T cell subset sorted from them (not recorded which). The receptors shown here come from an adult woman who had mild COVID-19 (a few samples of this study predate the infection). Cell type and time point are not known. Each CDR3 is given with its conserved first and last residue. D genes are given only for firm matches. Size values are once, few and many counts, or a class for expanded clones, and some rows have none.

CDR3 protein: CASSLGRSGYEQYF; CDR3 DNA: TGTGCCAGCAGTTTAGGGAGATCGGGTTACGAGCAGTACTTC; D gene: -; J gene: TRBJ2-7; clone size: -; V gene: TRBV27
CDR3 protein: CAIRQTGGQYEQYF; CDR3 DNA: TGTGCCATCAGACAGACAGGGGGCCAATACGAGCAGTACTTC; D gene: TRBD1; J gene: TRBJ2-7; clone size: few; V gene: TRBV10-3
CDR3 protein: CASSPLGSSYNEQFF; CDR3 DNA: TGTGCCAGCAGCCCCTTGGGGAGCTCCTACAATGAGCAGTTCTTC; D gene: -; J gene: TRBJ2-1; clone size: many; V gene: TRBV3-1
CDR3 protein: CASSGTGRGFSRVSTDTQYF; CDR3 DNA: TGTGCCAGCAGCGGAACAGGGAGGGGGTTTAGTCGGGTGAGCACAGATACGCAGTATTTT; D gene: -; J gene: TRBJ2-3; clone size: -; V gene: TRBV27
CDR3 protein: CASSLVSVQETQYF; CDR3 DNA: TGTGCCAGCAGCTTAGTTTCAGTGCAAGAGACCCAGTACTTC; D gene: -; J gene: TRBJ2-5; clone size: many; V gene: TRBV7-9
CDR3 protein: CASSLLAGGYTDTQYF; CDR3 DNA: TGTGCCAGCAGCCTGCTGGCCGGGGGGTACACAGATACGCAGTATTTT; D gene: TRBD2; J gene: TRBJ2-3; clone size: few; V gene: TRBV7-9
CDR3 protein: CASSDINRDSTDTQYF; CDR3 DNA: TGTGCCAGCAGCGACATCAACCGGGACAGCACAGATACGCAGTATTTT; D gene: -; J gene: TRBJ2-3; clone size: few; V gene: TRBV3-1
CDR3 protein: CSAYSGTVTDTQYF; CDR3 DNA: TGCAGTGCCTATAGCGGGACCGTCACAGATACGCAGTATTTT; D gene: TRBD2; J gene: TRBJ2-3; clone size: few; V gene: TRBV20-1
CDR3 protein: CASSLFGPLNTEAFF; CDR3 DNA: TGCGCCAGCAGCTTGTTCGGGCCCTTGAACACTGAAGCTTTCTTT; D gene: -; J gene: TRBJ1-1; clone size: -; V gene: TRBV5-1
CDR3 protein: CATSRPRGGDAEAFF; CDR3 DNA: TGTGCCACCAGCAGACCCCGAGGAGGTGACGCTGAAGCTTTCTTT; D gene: -; J gene: TRBJ1-1; clone size: -; V gene: TRBV15
CDR3 protein: CASSDRVQGTQYF; CDR3 DNA: TGTGCCAGCAGCGACAGGGTCCAAGGGACCCAGTACTTC; D gene: TRBD1; J gene: TRBJ2-5; clone size: -; V gene: TRBV7-9
CDR3 protein: CASSPPGRGGPFQETQYF; CDR3 DNA: TGTGCCAGCTCACCACCGGGCCGGGGGGGCCCTTTCCAAGAGACCCAGTACTTC; D gene: TRBD2; J gene: TRBJ2-5; clone size: -; V gene: TRBV18
CDR3 protein: CASSEGDRETDTQYF; CDR3 DNA: TGTGCCAGCAGTGAAGGTGACAGGGAAACAGATACGCAGTATTTT; D gene: TRBD1; J gene: TRBJ2-3; clone size: few; V gene: TRBV6-4
CDR3 protein: CASRGSSQETQYF; CDR3 DNA: TGTGCCAGCAGGGGATCTAGCCAAGAGACCCAGTACTTC; D gene: -; J gene: TRBJ2-5; clone size: few; V gene: TRBV6-2/TRBV6-3
CDR3 protein: CASSPGVSQEKSSYEQYF; CDR3 DNA: TGTGCCAGCAGCCCGGGGGTAAGTCAAGAGAAAAGCTCCTACGAGCAGTACTTC; D gene: -; J gene: TRBJ2-7; clone size: few; V gene: TRBV5-6
CDR3 protein: CASSPGTGGTGEQYF; CDR3 DNA: TGTGCCAGCTCACCAGGGACAGGGGGAACGGGGGAGCAGTACTTC; D gene: TRBD1; J gene: TRBJ2-7; clone size: few; V gene: TRBV18
CDR3 protein: CASSLGGIKDTQYF; CDR3 DNA: TGCGCCAGCAGCTTGGGGGGGATCAAGGATACGCAGTATTTT; D gene: -; J gene: TRBJ2-3; clone size: many; V gene: TRBV5-1
CDR3 protein: CAISESQGLAVHTDTQYF; CDR3 DNA: TGTGCCATCAGTGAGTCTCAAGGACTAGCGGTGCACACAGATACGCAGTATTTT; D gene: TRBD2; J gene: TRBJ2-3; clone size: few; V gene: TRBV10-3
CDR3 protein: CASSPRLTTTDTQYF; CDR3 DNA: TGCGCCAGCAGCCCAAGACTCACGACCACAGATACGCAGTATTTT; D gene: -; J gene: TRBJ2-3; clone size: -; V gene: TRBV5-1
CDR3 protein: CSAHQGARNQPQHF; CDR3 DNA: TGCAGTGCTCACCAGGGGGCACGCAATCAGCCCCAGCATTTT; D gene: TRBD1; J gene: TRBJ1-5; clone size: few; V gene: TRBV20-1
CDR3 protein: CASSQGNRGAYEQYF; CDR3 DNA: TGCGCCAGCAGTCAAGGAAACAGGGGGGCCTACGAGCAGTACTTC; D gene: TRBD1; J gene: TRBJ2-7; clone size: -; V gene: TRBV23-1
CDR3 protein: CASSPGTSEGTQYF; CDR3 DNA: TGTGCCAGCTCACCCGGGACTAGTGAGGGTACGCAGTATTTT; D gene: TRBD2; J gene: TRBJ2-3; clone size: few; V gene: TRBV18
CDR3 protein: CASSSGIGRRGSNEKLFF; CDR3 DNA: TGCGCCAGCAGCTCTGGAATAGGAAGGCGTGGCTCTAATGAAAAACTGTTTTTT; D gene: -; J gene: TRBJ1-4; clone size: -; V gene: TRBV5-1
CDR3 protein: CASSQSGGRDYGYTF; CDR3 DNA: TGTGCCAGCAGCCAAAGCGGGGGGCGCGACTATGGCTACACCTTC; D gene: -; J gene: TRBJ1-2; clone size: few; V gene: TRBV3-1
CDR3 protein: CASSQEFWGVAGSTDTQYF; CDR3 DNA: TGCGCCAGCAGCCAAGAATTCTGGGGAGTAGCGGGGAGCACAGATACGCAGTATTTT; D gene: TRBD2; J gene: TRBJ2-3; clone size: -; V gene: TRBV4-3
CDR3 protein: CASTQGATYEQYF; CDR3 DNA: TGTGCCAGCACGCAGGGCGCTACCTACGAGCAGTACTTC; D gene: -; J gene: TRBJ2-7; clone size: -; V gene: TRBV6-6
CDR3 protein: CASSSPWTVNYGYTF; CDR3 DNA: TGCGCCAGCAGCTCACCCTGGACAGTTAACTATGGCTACACCTTC; D gene: -; J gene: TRBJ1-2; clone size: few; V gene: TRBV4-1
CDR3 protein: CASSQDGTSRDTQYF; CDR3 DNA: TGTGCCAGCAGCCAAGACGGGACGTCAAGAGATACGCAGTATTTT; D gene: -; J gene: TRBJ2-3; clone size: -; V gene: TRBV3-1
CDR3 protein: CASSQGTDFIQYF; CDR3 DNA: TGCGCCAGCAGCCAGGGGACGGATTTTATTCAGTACTTC; D gene: -; J gene: TRBJ2-4; clone size: few; V gene: TRBV4-1
CDR3 protein: CSARQGESQPQLF; CDR3 DNA: TGCAGCGCTAGACAGGGAGAAAGTCAGCCCCAGCTTTTT; D gene: TRBD1; J gene: TRBJ1-5; clone size: -; V gene: TRBV29-1
CDR3 protein: CATSEGPGLYYNEQFF; CDR3 DNA: TGTGCCACCAGTGAGGGTCCGGGACTATACTACAATGAGCAGTTCTTC; D gene: TRBD2; J gene: TRBJ2-1; clone size: -; V gene: TRBV24-1
CDR3 protein: CASTQGGSYNEQFF; CDR3 DNA: TGTGCCAGCACACAAGGCGGGAGTTACAATGAGCAGTTCTTC; D gene: TRBD2; J gene: TRBJ2-1; clone size: few; V gene: TRBV18
CDR3 protein: CATLTRDRGPGEQYF; CDR3 DNA: TGTGCCACTCTAACCCGGGACAGGGGGCCGGGGGAGCAGTACTTC; D gene: TRBD1; J gene: TRBJ2-7; clone size: -; V gene: TRBV10-3
CDR3 protein: CAWRGWGGGNHPEQFF; CDR3 DNA: TGTGCCTGGAGAGGATGGGGGGGCGGGAATCATCCAGAGCAGTTCTTC; D gene: -; J gene: TRBJ2-1; clone size: -; V gene: TRBV30
CDR3 protein: CASSLVSGEAAFF; CDR3 DNA: TGTGCCAGCAGCTTAGTTTCGGGTGAAGCAGCTTTCTTT; D gene: -; J gene: TRBJ1-1; clone size: -; V gene: TRBV7-9
CDR3 protein: CASSLAGDTYNQPQHF; CDR3 DNA: TGTGCCAGCAGCTTGGCCGGAGACACCTACAATCAGCCCCAGCATTTT; D gene: -; J gene: TRBJ1-5; clone size: few; V gene: TRBV5-8
CDR3 protein: CASSLDPRWEQYF; CDR3 DNA: TGTGCCAGCAGCTTAGATCCCCGCTGGGAGCAGTACTTC; D gene: -; J gene: TRBJ2-7; clone size: -; V gene: TRBV12-3/TRBV12-4
CDR3 protein: CSASGQDAYSNQPQHF; CDR3 DNA: TGCAGTGCTAGTGGCCAGGATGCCTATAGCAATCAGCCCCAGCATTTT; D gene: -; J gene: TRBJ1-5; clone size: few; V gene: TRBV20-1
CDR3 protein: CASSPLARRDGYTF; CDR3 DNA: TGTGCCAGCAGCCCCCTGGCCCGGCGGGATGGCTACACCTTC; D gene: -; J gene: TRBJ1-2; clone size: -; V gene: TRBV7-6
CDR3 protein: CASSFRGGNTEAFF; CDR3 DNA: TGTGCCAGCAGCTTTCGAGGGGGGAACACTGAAGCTTTCTTT; D gene: -; J gene: TRBJ1-1; clone size: many; V gene: TRBV12-3/TRBV12-4
CDR3 protein: CASSILQGTDYTF; CDR3 DNA: TGTGCCAGCAGTATACTACAGGGAACCGACTACACCTTC; D gene: -; J gene: TRBJ1-2; clone size: -; V gene: TRBV12-3/TRBV12-4
CDR3 protein: CASSADEARYGYTF; CDR3 DNA: TGCGCCAGCAGCGCGGACGAGGCCCGATATGGCTACACCTTC; D gene: -; J gene: TRBJ1-2; clone size: few; V gene: TRBV5-1
CDR3 protein: CASSPTSGGSYNEQFF; CDR3 DNA: TGTGCCAGCAGCCCGACTAGCGGAGGCTCCTACAATGAGCAGTTCTTC; D gene: TRBD2; J gene: TRBJ2-1; clone size: -; V gene: TRBV7-8
CDR3 protein: CASSSWTADFNEQFF; CDR3 DNA: TGTGCCAGCAGCTCCTGGACAGCTGATTTCAATGAGCAGTTCTTC; D gene: -; J gene: TRBJ2-1; clone size: few; V gene: TRBV5-6
CDR3 protein: CASSFELPMGTGELFF; CDR3 DNA: TGTGCCAGCAGCTTTGAATTACCCATGGGGACCGGGGAGCTGTTTTTT; D gene: -; J gene: TRBJ2-2; clone size: many; V gene: TRBV7-6
CDR3 protein: CASGPGGGYSYNEQFF; CDR3 DNA: TGTGCCAGCGGACCGGGCGGCGGGTACTCCTACAATGAGCAGTTCTTC; D gene: -; J gene: TRBJ2-1; clone size: few; V gene: TRBV6-5
CDR3 protein: CASSLEDRDTQYF; CDR3 DNA: TGTGCCAGCAGCTTAGAGGACAGAGATACGCAGTATTTT; D gene: -; J gene: TRBJ2-3; clone size: -; V gene: TRBV7-9
CDR3 protein: CASRRGGGNTEAFF; CDR3 DNA: TGTGCCAGCAGGAGAGGAGGCGGGAACACTGAAGCTTTCTTT; D gene: -; J gene: TRBJ1-1; clone size: -; V gene: TRBV12-3/TRBV12-4
CDR3 protein: CARRGDRNTDTQYF; CDR3 DNA: TGTGCCAGGAGGGGGGACAGAAACACAGATACGCAGTATTTT; D gene: -; J gene: TRBJ2-3; clone size: few; V gene: TRBV2
CDR3 protein: CASNEREGSYNEQFF; CDR3 DNA: TGTGCCAGCAACGAGCGGGAGGGCTCCTACAATGAGCAGTTCTTC; D gene: TRBD2; J gene: TRBJ2-1; clone size: few; V gene: TRBV7-9
CDR3 protein: CASSSSGDSLSYEQYF; CDR3 DNA: TGCGCCAGCAGCTCCTCAGGGGACAGCCTATCCTACGAGCAGTACTTC; D gene: TRBD1; J gene: TRBJ2-7; clone size: -; V gene: TRBV5-1
CDR3 protein: CASSPIDGAIYGYTF; CDR3 DNA: TGTGCCAGCAGTCCCATCGACGGTGCCATCTATGGCTACACCTTC; D gene: -; J gene: TRBJ1-2; clone size: few; V gene: TRBV6-5
CDR3 protein: CAWSPRLVLNEQYF; CDR3 DNA: TGTGCCTGGAGCCCCCGGCTAGTGCTGAACGAGCAGTACTTC; D gene: -; J gene: TRBJ2-7; clone size: -; V gene: TRBV30
CDR3 protein: CASSRLAGAKTGELFF; CDR3 DNA: TGTGCCAGCAGCCGACTAGCGGGAGCGAAGACCGGGGAGCTGTTTTTT; D gene: TRBD2; J gene: TRBJ2-2; clone size: few; V gene: TRBV3-1
CDR3 protein: CASSAARQGRDQPQHF; CDR3 DNA: TGTGCCAGCAGTGCAGCCCGACAGGGTAGGGATCAGCCCCAGCATTTT; D gene: TRBD1; J gene: TRBJ1-5; clone size: -; V gene: TRBV7-9
CDR3 protein: CASSIRTSDYNEQFF; CDR3 DNA: TGTGCCAGCAGCATAAGGACTAGCGACTACAATGAGCAGTTCTTC; D gene: TRBD2; J gene: TRBJ2-1; clone size: -; V gene: TRBV7-2
CDR3 protein: CASSAGRASYGYTF; CDR3 DNA: TGTGCCAGCAGCGCTGGCAGGGCTAGCTATGGCTACACCTTC; D gene: -; J gene: TRBJ1-2; clone size: few; V gene: TRBV9
CDR3 protein: CSVEGGAGKNLNEQFF; CDR3 DNA: TGCAGCGTTGAGGGGGGTGCGGGAAAAAACCTCAATGAGCAGTTCTTC; D gene: -; J gene: TRBJ2-1; clone size: -; V gene: TRBV29-1
CDR3 protein: CASSLWTSGSGTGELFF; CDR3 DNA: TGTGCCAGCAGCCTCTGGACTAGCGGGAGCGGCACCGGGGAGCTGTTTTTT; D gene: TRBD2; J gene: TRBJ2-2; clone size: -; V gene: TRBV7-3
CDR3 protein: CASLPGRAGKNQPQHF; CDR3 DNA: TGTGCCAGCTTACCCGGGCGGGCAGGGAAGAATCAGCCCCAGCATTTT; D gene: -; J gene: TRBJ1-5; clone size: -; V gene: TRBV7-8